This T cell receptor (beta chain) was captured in a study of blood T cell repertoires in COVID-19. Turning to the study itself: From the United States, Italy and Spain came samples of acute and convalescent COVID-19. T cells, B-cell-depleted T cells, or PBMCs supplied cDNA or gDNA.

The germline V gene encodes CDR1 MNHEY and CDR2 SVGEGT. Trimming removed 6 bases from V and 3 bases from J, with 11 bases in between. This CDR3 has 13 amino acids. In the authors' workflow: The assay estimated nucleated cells by amplifying reference gene primers. The method was immunoSEQ multiplex PCR; TCRdb's version includes in-frame clones alone and lacks a portion of them. The DNA was the basis for D and trimming; V, J and clone size are from that table. The sample holds almost 20,000 clones, roughly 85% seen once. This chain uses TRBV6-2 or TRBV6-3 with TRBJ1-2; possibly TRBD1 for D (6 bases). The specimen was peripheral blood. The TCR was taken from a human donor with active COVID-19. The donor label of this sample is uncertain. The CDR3 sequence is CASSPGTYYGYTF. DNA of the CDR3: TGTGCCAGCAGCCCCGGGACATACTATGGCTACACCTTC.